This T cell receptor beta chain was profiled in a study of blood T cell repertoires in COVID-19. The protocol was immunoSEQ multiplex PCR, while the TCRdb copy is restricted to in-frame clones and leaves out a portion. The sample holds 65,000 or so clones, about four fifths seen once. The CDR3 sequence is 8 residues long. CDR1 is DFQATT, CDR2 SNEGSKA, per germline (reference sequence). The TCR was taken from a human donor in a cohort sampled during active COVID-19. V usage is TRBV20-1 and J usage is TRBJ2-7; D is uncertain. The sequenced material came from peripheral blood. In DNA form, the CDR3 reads TGCAGCCGTTACGAGCAGTACTTC. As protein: CSRYEQYF.